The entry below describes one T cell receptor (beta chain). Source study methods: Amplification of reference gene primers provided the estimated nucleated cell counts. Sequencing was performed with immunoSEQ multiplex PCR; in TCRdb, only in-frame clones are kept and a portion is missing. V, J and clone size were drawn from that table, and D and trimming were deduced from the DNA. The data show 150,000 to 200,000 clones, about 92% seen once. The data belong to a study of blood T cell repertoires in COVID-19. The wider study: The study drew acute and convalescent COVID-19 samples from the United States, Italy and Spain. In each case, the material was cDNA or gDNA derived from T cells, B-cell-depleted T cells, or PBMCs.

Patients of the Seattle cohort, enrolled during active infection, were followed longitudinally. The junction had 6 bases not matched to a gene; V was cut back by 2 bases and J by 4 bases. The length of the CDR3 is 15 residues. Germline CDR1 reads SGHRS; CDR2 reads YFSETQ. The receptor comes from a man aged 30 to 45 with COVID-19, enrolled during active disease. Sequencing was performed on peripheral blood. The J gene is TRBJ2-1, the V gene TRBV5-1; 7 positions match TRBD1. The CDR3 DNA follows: TGCGCCAGCAGCTTATCGACAGGGATTTACAATGAGCAGTTCTTC. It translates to CASSLSTGIYNEQFF.